The next 18 T cell receptor beta chains were all read from a single sample in a study of post-analysis software for immune sequencing data. Whole-study findings and limits: Patients carried five TRBV segments more frequently than controls did, and TRBV5-6, TRBV5-1 and TRBV20-1 were among them.

Their antigens remain unidentified. Unique molecular identifiers had been added to the TCR beta cDNA libraries. TCRdb reprocessed the PCR reads via MiXCR and lists one record per CDR3 protein. The sample includes hundreds of thousands of distinct CDR3 sequences, over 45% seen only once; the top ten take about 11%. Material for sequencing was blood. These receptors came from a girl between 2 and 10 years old with multiple sclerosis.

This clonotype was recorded a few times. V gene TRBV9 combines with J gene TRBJ2-3; D remains ambiguous. The CDR3 runs 13 residues. Between the trimmed V and J ends, which lost 0 bases and 4 bases, there was a span of 6 bases. Germline loops: CDR1 SGDLS, CDR2 YYNGEE. The CDR3 loop reads CASSVAASDTQYF. The CDR3 bases are TGTGCCAGCAGCGTAGCCGCATCAGATACGCAGTATTTT. The full variable domain, rest sourced from reference TRBV9 and TRBJ2-3, is DSGVTQTPKHLITATGQRVTLRCSPRSGDLSVYWYQQSLDQGLQFLIQYYNGEERAKGNILERFSAQQFPDLHSELNLSSLELGDSALYFCASSVAASDTQYFGPGTRLTVL.

V gene TRBV6-1 combines with J gene TRBJ1-2; D is ambiguous. V was pared by 3 bases and J by 6 bases, with 5 bases between. In germline, CDR1 is MNHNS, CDR2 SASEGT. The length of the CDR3 is 11 residues. For the CDR3, the DNA is TGTGCCAGCAGTGACGGGAATGGCTACACCTTC. This codes for CASSDGNGYTF.

The chain links TRBV7-2 to TRBJ2-4; D is undetermined. Germline CDR1 SGHTA, CDR2 FQGNSA. CDR3 length: 14 amino acids. V was trimmed by 5 bases and J by 1 base, leaving 9 bases between them. CDR3 protein: CASSPAGAKNIQYF. CDR3 coding DNA: TGTGCCAGCAGCCCTGCTGGGGCCAAAAACATTCAGTACTTC.

This clonotype has only a few counts. The genes are TRBV29-1 and TRBJ2-3; D gene ambiguous. In germline, CDR1 is SQVTM, CDR2 ANQGSEA. The CDR3 has 12 residues. The germline V and J ends were trimmed by 5 bases and 1 base, with 7 bases remaining between them. As DNA, the CDR3 is TGCAGCGTTAGTCAGGGCACAGATACGCAGTATTTT. It is translated as CSVSQGTDTQYF.

This clonotype was counted once. The genes are TRBV29-1 and TRBJ2-1, with TRBD1 as a possible D gene (5 bases). The germline CDR1 and CDR2 sequences are SQVTM and ANQGSEA. Trimming cost V 3 bases and J 2 bases, with 11 bases left between them. CDR3 length equals 14 residues. The CDR3 DNA reads as TGCAGCGTTGACCAGGGCGGAACCTACAATGAGCAGTTCTTC. It is translated as CSVDQGGTYNEQFF.

The chain carries TRBV7-2 and TRBJ2-1; D is unclear. V was pared by 6 bases and J by 8 bases, with 17 bases between. The CDR3 runs to 14 residues. Germline-derived CDR1 and CDR2 are SGHTA and FQGNSA. The CDR3 DNA follows: TGTGCCAGCAGTCCTGTCTGGGTGAACGATGAGCAGTTCTTC. Translating gives CASSPVWVNDEQFF. Variable domain in full (rest from reference TRBV7-2 and TRBJ2-1): GAGVSQSPSNKVTEKGKDVELRCDPISGHTALYWYRQSLGQGLEFLIYFQGNSAPDKSGLPSDRFSAERTGGSVSTLTIQRTQQEDSAVYLCASSPVWVNDEQFFGPGTRLTVL.

V usage is TRBV5-1 and J usage is TRBJ1-2; 12 bases line up with TRBD1. V shed 0 bases, J shed 6 bases, and the junction held 3 bases outside the gene matches. There are 15 residues in the CDR3. Per germline, CDR1 SGHRS and CDR2 YFSETQ. CDR3 loop: CASSLGDRGPHGYTF. The DNA of the CDR3 is TGCGCCAGCAGCTTGGGGGACAGGGGGCCTCATGGCTACACCTTC.

The chain is built from TRBV27 and TRBJ2-6, with no clear D. The V end lost 5 bases, the J end lost 0 bases, and 11 bases lay between the germline ends. Germline lookup yields CDR1 MNHEY and CDR2 SMNVEV (reference sequence). The CDR3 runs to 16 residues. CDR3 residues: CASSRFPTSGANVLTF. Written as DNA, the CDR3 is TGTGCCAGCAGTCGATTTCCTACCTCTGGGGCCAACGTCCTGACTTTC.

This clonotype has more than one count but fewer than ten. The V gene is TRBV13, the J gene TRBJ2-3; maybe TRBD2 (5 bases). The CDR3 extends over 14 amino acids. Trimming left V 5 bases short and J 3 bases short, with 12 bases between. Germline V CDR1 and CDR2: PRHDT, FYEKMQ (reference sequence). CDR3 region: CASSPSFRTDTQYF. In DNA form, the CDR3 reads TGTGCCAGCAGCCCTAGCTTCAGGACAGATACGCAGTATTTT.

This clonotype was seen only a few times. The chain uses TRBV29-1 and TRBJ2-7; 11 nucleotides agree with TRBD2. Germline values: CDR1 SQVTM, CDR2 ANQGSEA. V lost 7 bases, J lost 2 bases, and 4 bases stayed unmatched. This CDR3 region has 13 residues. CDR3 residues: CSATLAGAYEQYF. CDR3 in DNA: TGCAGCGCCACACTAGCGGGAGCCTACGAGCAGTACTTC.

This chain's CDR3 is CSVGGPKRKISNSYNEQFF. The DNA for the CDR3 is TGCAGCGTTGGTGGGCCGAAGAGGAAAATATCGAATTCCTACAATGAGCAGTTCTTC. The V call is TRBV29-1, the J call TRBJ2-1, with D unresolved. Germline loops: CDR1 SQVTM, CDR2 ANQGSEA. CDR3 size: 19 residues. The V end was cut by 4 bases, the J end by 1 base, with 26 bases between.

CDR3 sequence: CASSQGTGVGYTF. In nucleotides, the CDR3 is TGTGCCAGCAGCCAAGGGACAGGGGTAGGCTACACCTTC. The V gene is TRBV6-5, the J gene TRBJ1-2; 10 nucleotides align to TRBD1. Per germline, CDR1 MNHEY and CDR2 SVGAGI. The V segment lost 6 bases and the J segment 8 bases; nucleotides outside the gene matches: 6. The CDR3 has 13 amino acids.

This chain uses TRBV28 with TRBJ1-5; a weak D match, TRBD1 (5 bases). Germline V gene lookup returns CDR1 MDHEN and CDR2 SYDVKM. Trimming took off 8 bases at V and 3 bases at J, with 17 bases between the two ends. The CDR3 spans 15 residues. The DNA for the CDR3 is TGTGCCAGCTCTGGGGGGTTTGAATCCAATCAGCCCCAGCATTTT. Translated, it gives CASSGGFESNQPQHF.

This chain uses TRBV27 with TRBJ1-5, with D perhaps matching TRBD1 (5 bases). The CDR3 length is 15 residues. With 8 bases removed from V and 5 bases from J, the gap between germline ends came to 19 bases. Germline V gives CDR1 MNHEY, CDR2 SMNVEV (reference sequence). DNA for the CDR3: TGTGCCAGCCAAGCCCCGGGGGATCCCTATCAGCCCCAGCATTTT. It yields the protein CASQAPGDPYQPQHF.

This clonotype was found once. V is TRBV19 and J is TRBJ2-3; possible D gene TRBD1, 5 bases. V lost 7 bases and J 3 bases, leaving 14 bases between the germline ends. The CDR3 runs to 14 residues. Germline V gene sequence: CDR1 LNHDA, CDR2 SQIVND (reference sequence). The CDR3 bases are TGTGCCAGTAACCAGGGATCGAGGACAGATACGCAGTATTTT. It translates to CASNQGSRTDTQYF.

The genes are TRBV6-6 and TRBJ2-2; D ambiguous. Germline-derived CDR1 and CDR2 are MNHNY and SVGAGI (reference sequence). V gave up 4 bases and J gave up 0 bases, with 9 bases separating them. The CDR3 has 15 residues. CDR3 amino acids: CASSSETPNTGELFF. DNA for the CDR3: TGTGCCAGCAGTTCCGAGACACCGAACACCGGGGAGCTGTTTTTT.

The chain joins TRBV6-1 to TRBJ2-3; D remains ambiguous. Germline CDR1 and CDR2: MNHNS and SASEGT. This CDR3 contains 13 residues. Trimming left V 8 bases short and J 4 bases short, with 13 bases between. This chain's CDR3 is CASRPDDADTQYF. Written as DNA, the CDR3 is TGTGCCAGCCGCCCCGACGACGCAGATACGCAGTATTTT.

The chain joins TRBV10-3 to TRBJ1-2, with 12 bases that match TRBD1. This CDR3 is 13 amino acids long. Germline assignment: CDR1 ENHRY and CDR2 SYGVKD. The junction had 3 bases not matched to a gene; V was cut back by 8 bases and J by 5 bases. The CDR3 DNA follows: TGTGCCATCGGGGGACAGGGGGCTTATGGCTACACCTTC. This encodes CAIGGQGAYGYTF.